A selection of T cell receptor beta chains follows, all from one sample in a study of cytomegalovirus exposure and HLA in healthy donors. Profiling relied on immunoSEQ multiplex PCR, and the TCRdb table lists in-frame clones only, not all of them. The data hold around 190,000 clones, with 65% to 85% observed a single time. Input material: PBMCs. The receptors were gathered from a middle-aged man in good health and CMV-seropositive. Each CDR3 is given with its conserved first and last residue. The D gene is left open where the match is weak. Clone sizes are given selectively: once, few, many, or a class where the clone is expanded.

>12|TRBJ2-5|TRBV25-1|-|few
CASTRGKETQYF
TGTGCCAGCACACGGGGAAAAGAGACCCAGTACTTC
>14|TRBJ2-7|TRBV2|TRBD2|-
CASLSTGGSYEQYF
TGTGCCAGCCTCAGTACCGGGGGGAGCTACGAGCAGTACTTC
>15|TRBJ1-2|TRBV7-9|TRBD1|-
CASSSDKQGFYGYTF
TGTGCCAGCAGCTCCGACAAACAGGGGTTCTATGGCTACACCTTC
>15|TRBJ2-4|TRBV25-1|TRBD1|-
CASSVTGVGKNSQYF
TGTGCCAGCAGTGTTACAGGGGTTGGCAAAAACAGTCAGTACTTC
>15|TRBJ1-2|TRBV2|TRBD1|-
CASIDGTGNNYGYTF
TGTGCCAGCATTGACGGGACAGGGAACAACTATGGCTACACCTTC
>16|TRBJ2-1|TRBV7-6|-|-
CASSPSGGSSHNEQFF
TGTGCCAGCAGTCCCTCAGGAGGGTCTTCACACAATGAGCAGTTCTTC
>15|TRBJ2-2|TRBV5-5|TRBD1|-
CASSLLTGGTGELFF
TGTGCCAGCAGCTTGTTGACAGGGGGCACCGGGGAGCTGTTTTTT
>21|TRBJ2-1|TRBV28|TRBD2|-
CASGRLKGLAGEGRSYNEQFF
TGTGCCAGCGGCCGTCTTAAGGGACTAGCGGGAGAAGGGAGAAGCTACAATGAGCAGTTCTTC
>16|TRBJ2-7|TRBV7-9|TRBD2|-
CASSLASGGPRGEQYF
TGTGCCAGCAGCTTAGCGTCGGGAGGGCCCCGTGGCGAGCAGTACTTC
>20|TRBJ2-3|TRBV29-1|TRBD2|-
CSVLRPGTSGRAEHTDTQYF
TGCAGCGTTTTACGACCCGGGACTAGCGGGAGGGCCGAACACACAGATACGCAGTATTTT
>14|TRBJ2-1|TRBV6-1|-|-
CASREAGGNNEQFF
TGTGCCAGCAGGGAGGCAGGCGGGAACAATGAGCAGTTCTTC
>13|TRBJ2-7|TRBV5-1|TRBD1|-
CASSLGTGGEQYF
TGCGCCAGCAGCCTCGGGACAGGCGGCGAGCAGTACTTC
>15|TRBJ1-2|TRBV18|TRBD1|-
CASSPGTGADYGYTF
TGTGCCAGCTCACCAGGGACAGGGGCAGACTATGGCTACACCTTC
>14|TRBJ2-5|TRBV5-3|-|-
CARSARAERETQYF
TGTGCCAGAAGCGCGAGGGCCGAGCGGGAGACCCAGTACTTC
>13|TRBJ1-1|TRBV19|-|-
CASSILRATEAFF
TGTGCCAGTAGTATCCTGAGGGCCACTGAAGCTTTCTTT
>15|TRBJ2-5|TRBV14|TRBD2|-
CASGLAGGHFGTQYF
TGTGCCAGCGGCTTAGCGGGAGGCCATTTCGGGACCCAGTACTTC
>14|TRBJ2-7|TRBV9|-|-
CASSVGSYTYEQYF
TGTGCCAGCAGCGTAGGGAGCTATACCTACGAGCAGTACTTC
>16|TRBJ2-2|TRBV7-2|TRBD2|-
CASSSPGLAVTGELFF
TGTGCCAGCAGCTCTCCGGGACTAGCAGTCACCGGGGAGCTGTTTTTT
>12|TRBJ1-1|TRBV7-2|-|once
CASRYSNTEAFF
TGTGCCAGCAGATATTCCAACACTGAAGCTTTCTTT
>16|TRBJ2-7|TRBV5-4|TRBD2|few
CASSLKGLAEPYEQYF
TGTGCCAGCAGCTTGAAGGGACTAGCGGAACCCTACGAGCAGTACTTC
>16|TRBJ2-4|TRBV13|TRBD2|-
CASSSTSGWAKNIQYF
TGTGCCAGCAGTTCTACTAGCGGTTGGGCCAAAAACATTCAGTACTTC
>15|TRBJ2-1|TRBV7-2|TRBD1|-
CASSIDRGRYNEQFF
TGTGCCAGCAGCATTGACAGGGGGCGGTACAATGAGCAGTTCTTC
>16|TRBJ1-6|TRBV25-1|-|once
CASSATRGKPGSPLHF
TGTGCCAGCAGTGCAACCAGGGGAAAACCGGGTTCACCCCTCCACTTT
>15|TRBJ2-1|TRBV10-3|-|few
CAIRMEGNVYNEQFF
TGTGCCATCAGGATGGAGGGGAACGTCTACAATGAGCAGTTCTTC
>19|TRBJ2-6|TRBV2|TRBD2|-
CASRGWVAGPLSGANVLTF
TGTGCCAGCAGGGGGTGGGTAGCGGGACCCCTCTCTGGGGCCAACGTCCTGACTTTC
>14|TRBJ2-5|TRBV6-5|TRBD2|-
CASSGLAGQETQYF
TGTGCCAGCAGCGGACTAGCGGGACAAGAGACCCAGTACTTC
>16|TRBJ2-1|TRBV28|-|-
CASSRGLAGSYNEQFF
TGTGCCAGCAGTCGCGGACTCGCTGGGTCCTACAATGAGCAGTTCTTC
>16|TRBJ1-1|TRBV28|-|-
CASSFLRGGGGTEAFF
TGTGCCAGCAGTTTTCTTCGCGGGGGAGGGGGCACTGAAGCTTTCTTT
>12|TRBJ2-4|TRBV6-4|-|-
CASSDTGSIQYF
TGTGCCAGCAGTGACACAGGGAGCATTCAGTACTTC
>12|TRBJ1-1|TRBV6-5|-|-
CASRGPGTEAFF
TGTGCCAGCCGGGGTCCGGGGACTGAAGCTTTCTTT
>11|TRBJ2-7|TRBV28|-|-
CASTSYGEQYF
TGTGCCAGTACCTCCTACGGGGAGCAGTACTTC
>15|TRBJ2-7|TRBV7-6|TRBD2|few
CASSRPGLAGDEQYF
TGTGCCAGCAGCCGCCCGGGACTAGCGGGAGACGAGCAGTACTTC
>12|TRBJ1-1|TRBV29-1|TRBD1|-
CSVVTGGTEAFF
TGCAGCGTCGTGACAGGGGGCACTGAAGCTTTCTTT
>13|TRBJ2-1|TRBV11-2|TRBD1|once
CASKRGLNNEQFF
TGTGCCAGCAAAAGGGGGCTCAACAATGAGCAGTTCTTC
>15|TRBJ1-1|TRBV6-1|-|-
CASNIPRGSNTEAFF
TGTGCCAGCAACATACCTAGGGGTTCGAACACTGAAGCTTTCTTT
>13|TRBJ1-5|TRBV7-9|-|-
CASSLFEEQPQHF
TGTGCCAGCAGCTTATTCGAGGAGCAGCCCCAGCATTTT
>15|TRBJ2-5|TRBV6-5|TRBD2|-
CVSSSGKAGGETQYF
TGTGTTAGTTCTAGCGGGAAAGCCGGAGGGGAGACCCAGTACTTC
>15|TRBJ2-7|TRBV6-6|TRBD1|-
CASSYPGQGDYEQYF
TGTGCCAGCAGTTACCCGGGACAGGGGGACTACGAGCAGTACTTC
>18|TRBJ2-1|TRBV9|TRBD2|-
CASSPFGVAGGSYNEQFF
TGTGCCAGCAGCCCCTTTGGGGTGGCGGGAGGGTCCTACAATGAGCAGTTCTTC
>14|TRBJ1-2|TRBV28|TRBD1|-
CASTNPTGMGGYTF
TGTGCCAGCACGAACCCGACAGGGATGGGTGGCTACACCTTC
>14|TRBJ2-7|TRBV7-2|TRBD1|-
CASSGGQGGYEQYF
TGTGCCAGCAGCGGCGGACAGGGGGGCTACGAGCAGTACTTC
>14|TRBJ1-2|TRBV5-4|-|-
CASSFGGDNYGYTF
TGTGCCAGCAGCTTTGGGGGGGACAACTATGGCTACACCTTC
>14|TRBJ1-3|TRBV5-1|-|-
CASSITGDGNTIYF
TGCGCCAGCAGTATAACAGGAGACGGAAACACCATATATTTT
>16|TRBJ2-7|TRBV11-2|TRBD1|-
CASSKDRDRNAYEQYF
TGTGCCAGCAGCAAGGACCGGGACAGAAATGCCTACGAGCAGTACTTC
>13|TRBJ2-5|TRBV15|-|few
CATSSEGGETQYF
TGTGCCACCAGCAGTGAAGGGGGAGAGACCCAGTACTTC
>14|TRBJ1-2|TRBV5-4|TRBD1|-
CASSLGQEGYGYTF
TGTGCCAGCAGTCTTGGACAGGAGGGCTATGGCTACACCTTC
>16|TRBJ2-1|TRBV5-1|TRBD2|-
CASSLAGGGPYNEQFF
TGCGCCAGCAGCTTGGCGGGGGGAGGGCCCTATAATGAGCAGTTCTTC